This T cell receptor (beta chain) was recovered during a study of cytomegalovirus exposure and HLA in healthy donors. The germline V gene encodes CDR1 WNHNN and CDR2 SYGVQD (reference sequence). This CDR3 is built from 14 residues. V dropped 11 bases and J dropped 1 base, with 16 bases sitting between them. About this clone: The antigen is unknown.

Study-level points and caveats: There was a cluster of highly shared sequence variants that was likely a sequencing artifact. Researchers reported that three CMV-associated chains were confirmed in vitro as CMV antigen-specific. It was around 160 TCR beta chains that were listed as cytomegalovirus-associated. Earlier analysis looked at TCR beta V segments, and most were productive about 90% or about 30% of the time.

It was with 60 Vbeta and 13 Jbeta primers that the PCR ran. Some clones are missing from TCRdb's copy, which holds only in-frame ones; the method was immunoSEQ multiplex PCR. This table has around 180,000 clones, more than 70% appearing once. The rearrangement links TRBV10-1 to TRBJ2-3; D perhaps matches TRBD1 (5 bases). Sequencing was performed on PBMCs. This TCR was recovered from a girl aged 5 to 17 in good health and CMV-seronegative. The CDR3 here is CAPAVRAGTDTQYF. CDR3 in DNA: TGCGCCCCCGCGGTCAGGGCGGGCACAGATACGCAGTATTTT.